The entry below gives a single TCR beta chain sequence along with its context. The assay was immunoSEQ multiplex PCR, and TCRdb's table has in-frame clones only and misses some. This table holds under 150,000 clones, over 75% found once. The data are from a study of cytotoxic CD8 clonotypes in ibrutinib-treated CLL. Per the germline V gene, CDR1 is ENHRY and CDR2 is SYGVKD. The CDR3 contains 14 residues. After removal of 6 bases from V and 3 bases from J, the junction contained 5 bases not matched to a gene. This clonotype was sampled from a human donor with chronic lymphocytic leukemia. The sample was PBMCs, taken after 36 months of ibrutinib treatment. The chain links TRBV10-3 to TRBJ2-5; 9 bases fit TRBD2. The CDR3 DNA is TGTGCCATCAGAGGTAGCGGGAGAGAAGAGACCCAGTACTTC. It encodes CAIRGSGREETQYF.